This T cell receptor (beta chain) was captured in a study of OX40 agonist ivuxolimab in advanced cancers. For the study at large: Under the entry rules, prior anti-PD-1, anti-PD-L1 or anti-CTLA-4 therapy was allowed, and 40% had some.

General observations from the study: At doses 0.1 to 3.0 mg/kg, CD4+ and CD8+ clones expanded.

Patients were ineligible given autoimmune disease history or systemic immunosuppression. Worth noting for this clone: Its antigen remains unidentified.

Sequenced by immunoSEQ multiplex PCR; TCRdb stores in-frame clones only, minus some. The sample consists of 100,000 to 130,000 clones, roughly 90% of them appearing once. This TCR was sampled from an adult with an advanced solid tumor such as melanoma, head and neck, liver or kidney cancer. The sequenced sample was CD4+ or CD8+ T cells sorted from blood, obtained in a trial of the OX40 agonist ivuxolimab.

The CDR3 DNA follows: TGCGCCAGCAGCTCGGGACAGGGGCACACTGAAGCTTTCTTT. It specifies CASSSGQGHTEAFF. This chain links TRBV5-1 with TRBJ1-1; 10 bases agree with TRBD1. The CDR3 has 14 residues. Trimming cost V 3 bases and J 3 bases; bases outside gene matches: 2. Per germline, CDR1 SGHRS and CDR2 YFSETQ.